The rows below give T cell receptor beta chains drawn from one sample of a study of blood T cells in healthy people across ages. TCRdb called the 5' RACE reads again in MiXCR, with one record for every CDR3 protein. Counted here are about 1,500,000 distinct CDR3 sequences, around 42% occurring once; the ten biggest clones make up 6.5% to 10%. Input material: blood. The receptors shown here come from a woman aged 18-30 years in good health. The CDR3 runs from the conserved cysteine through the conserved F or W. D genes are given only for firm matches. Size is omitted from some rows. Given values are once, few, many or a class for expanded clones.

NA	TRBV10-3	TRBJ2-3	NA	TGTGCCATCAGTCCTGGGCCCGAGGATACGCAGTATTTT	CAISPGPEDTQYF
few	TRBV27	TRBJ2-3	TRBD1	TGTGCCAGCAGTCCAGGGACAGGGGAGTTCACAGATACGCAGTATTTT	CASSPGTGEFTDTQYF
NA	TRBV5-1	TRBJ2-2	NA	TGCGCCAGCAGCTTGTCGATAGGGAACACCGGGGAGCTGTTTTTT	CASSLSIGNTGELFF
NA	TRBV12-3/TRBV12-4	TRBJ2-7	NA	TGTGCCAGCAGTTTAACAGTCAATGAGCAGTACTTC	CASSLTVNEQYF
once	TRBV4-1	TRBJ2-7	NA	TGCGCCAGCAGCCAAGCGGGGGCGTTTGAGCAGTACTTC	CASSQAGAFEQYF
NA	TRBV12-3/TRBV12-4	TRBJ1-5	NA	TGTGCCAGCAGTTTCGACAGAATCCAGCCCCAGCATTTT	CASSFDRIQPQHF
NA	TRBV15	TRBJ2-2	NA	TGTGCCACAAATAGGGGTCGGGGCACCGGGGAGCTGTTTTTT	CATNRGRGTGELFF
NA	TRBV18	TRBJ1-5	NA	TGTGCCAGCTCAACTTTAGATAGCAATCAGCCCCAGCATTTT	CASSTLDSNQPQHF
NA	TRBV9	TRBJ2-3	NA	TGTGCCAGCAGCGTAGCTTCGTTCTCAGATACGCTGTATTTT	CASSVASFSDTLYF
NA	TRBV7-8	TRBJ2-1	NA	TGTGCCAGCAGCTTAGCGCCGGGGACAAGGGATGAGCAGTTCTTC	CASSLAPGTRDEQFF
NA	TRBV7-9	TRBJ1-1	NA	TGTGCCAGCAGCTTAGGCTGGGAAGCTTTCTTT	CASSLGWEAFF
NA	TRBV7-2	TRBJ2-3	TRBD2	TGTGCCAGCAGCTCGCGGGGGGGGCAGGCAGATACGCAGTATTTT	CASSSRGGQADTQYF
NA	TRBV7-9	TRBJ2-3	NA	TGTGCCAGCAGCCCAATCGGGACAACGATGCCCACAGATACGCAGTATTTT	CASSPIGTTMPTDTQYF
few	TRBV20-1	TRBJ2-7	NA	TGCAGTGCTGACCTCCGGACATCCTACGAGCAGTACTTC	CSADLRTSYEQYF
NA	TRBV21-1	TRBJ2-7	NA	TGTGCCAGCAGCGCGAGTGACTATAGGACGGGCACCTACGAGCAGTACTTC	CASSASDYRTGTYEQYF